Listed below are T cell receptor beta chains from one sample, sequenced in a study of shared clonotypes between healthy human individuals. Method: immunoSEQ multiplex PCR; TCRdb's copy keeps in-frame clones and lacks some. The sample yields millions of clones, over 85% seen once. Sequencing was performed on naive CD8+ T cells sorted from blood. The receptors were sampled from a man between 18 and 29 years old in good health. Each CDR3 is given without its conserved first and last residue. Each record gives: CDR3 length, D gene, V gene, J gene, CDR3 protein. The D gene is left open where the match is weak.

13,NA,TRBV7-7,TRBJ2-7,ASSLGAGPSYEQY
12,NA,TRBV9,TRBJ1-5,ASSVGWSNQPQH
15,NA,TRBV7-9,TRBJ2-7,ASSSNILRDTPYEQY
10,NA,TRBV7-9,TRBJ2-7,ASSLDENEQY
12,NA,TRBV15,TRBJ1-4,ATSSRGFGEKLF
13,NA,TRBV7-9,TRBJ2-5,ASSQPLALQETQY
15,TRBD2,TRBV4-3,TRBJ2-2,ASSQDQLAENTGELF
12,NA,TRBV27,TRBJ2-3,ASSLWGATDTQY
10,NA,TRBV6-5,TRBJ2-7,ASSYRGYEQY
14,NA,TRBV14,TRBJ2-7,ASSPYMGGGSYEQY
13,TRBD1,TRBV28,TRBJ2-5,ASSSPGQGKETQY
11,NA,TRBV6-5,TRBJ2-2,ASSYSLSGELF
14,NA,TRBV5-4,TRBJ2-7,ASSRGYEGKLYEQY
12,NA,TRBV2,TRBJ1-5,ASKTEYSNQPQH
14,NA,TRBV12-5,TRBJ1-3,ASGPKEGFSGNTIY
12,NA,TRBV30,TRBJ2-7,AWNRVAYSYEQY
12,NA,TRBV4-2,TRBJ2-7,ASSQELGQIEQY
14,NA,TRBV27,TRBJ1-1,ASSLGPGLRNTEAF
13,TRBD1,TRBV7-9,TRBJ2-2,ASSPQGAGTGELF
11,NA,TRBV4-1,TRBJ2-1,ASSQPISGEQF
12,NA,TRBV7-2,TRBJ2-7,ASSPPGEPYEQY
9,NA,TRBV27,TRBJ2-7,ASSGLEGKY
10,NA,TRBV28,TRBJ2-7,ASSLAANEQY
12,TRBD1,TRBV7-9,TRBJ1-6,ATETGTGASPLH
14,TRBD1,TRBV11-2,TRBJ2-3,ASSLDPGTGGYTQY
13,TRBD1,TRBV19,TRBJ2-7,ASSIAGQGGYEQY